The present T cell receptor beta chain was sequenced within a study of CD4+ T cells in melanoma. Broader study findings: A reported correlation linked neoantigen-specific CD4+ T cells to CD8+, macrophage and B cell function.

In regard to this clone: Its antigen is as yet unknown.

This CDR3 has 15 amino acids. Trimming pared 10 bases from V and 4 bases from J, leaving 21 bases between. Germline V gives CDR1 SGHRS, CDR2 YFSETQ. Clones were sequenced by immunoSEQ multiplex PCR, and TCRdb holds only the in-frame ones, with some missing. Of some 10,000 clones listed, about 70% are singletons. The sequence was obtained from a human donor with melanoma. The rearrangement uses TRBV5-1 and TRBJ1-5; the D gene is possibly TRBD1 (5 bases). The sequenced material came from peripheral blood. The CDR3 here is CARSTRGGRNQPQHF. The CDR3 bases are TGCGCCCGCTCGACAAGGGGAGGGAGAAATCAGCCCCAGCATTTT. Full variable domain (remainder filled in from reference TRBV5-1 and TRBJ1-5): KAGVTQTPRYLIKTRGQQVTLSCSPISGHRSVSWYQQTPGQGLQFLFEYFSETQRNKGNFPGRFSGRQFSNSRSEMNVSTLELGDSALYLCARSTRGGRNQPQHFGDGTRLSIL.